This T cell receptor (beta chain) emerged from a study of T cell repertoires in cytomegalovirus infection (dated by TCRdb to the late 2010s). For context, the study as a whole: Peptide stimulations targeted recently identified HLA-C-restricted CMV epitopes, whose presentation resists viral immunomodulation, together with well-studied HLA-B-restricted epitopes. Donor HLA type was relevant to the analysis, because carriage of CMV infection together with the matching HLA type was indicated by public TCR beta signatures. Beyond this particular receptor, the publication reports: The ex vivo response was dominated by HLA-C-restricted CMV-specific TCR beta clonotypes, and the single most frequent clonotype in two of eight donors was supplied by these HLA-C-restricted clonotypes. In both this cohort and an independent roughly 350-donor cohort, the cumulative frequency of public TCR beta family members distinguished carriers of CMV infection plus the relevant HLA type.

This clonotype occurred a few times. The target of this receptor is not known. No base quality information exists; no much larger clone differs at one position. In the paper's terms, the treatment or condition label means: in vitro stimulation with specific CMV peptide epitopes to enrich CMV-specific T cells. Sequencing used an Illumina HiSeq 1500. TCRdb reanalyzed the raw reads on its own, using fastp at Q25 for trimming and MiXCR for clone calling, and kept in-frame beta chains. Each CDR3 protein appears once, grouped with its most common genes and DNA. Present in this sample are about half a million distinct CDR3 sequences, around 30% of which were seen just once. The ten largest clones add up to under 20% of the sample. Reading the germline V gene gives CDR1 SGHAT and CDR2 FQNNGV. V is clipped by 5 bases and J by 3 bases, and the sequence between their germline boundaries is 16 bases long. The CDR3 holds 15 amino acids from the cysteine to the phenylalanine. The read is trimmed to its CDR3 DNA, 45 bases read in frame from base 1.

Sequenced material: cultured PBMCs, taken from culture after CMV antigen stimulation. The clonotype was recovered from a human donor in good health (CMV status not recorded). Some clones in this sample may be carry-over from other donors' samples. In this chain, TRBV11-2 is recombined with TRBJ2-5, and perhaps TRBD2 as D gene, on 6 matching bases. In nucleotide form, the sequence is TGTGCCAGCAGCCCCCGGGCCCCGGGGGAAGAGACCCAGTACTTC. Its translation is CASSPRAPGEETQYF.